Described below is a single TCR beta chain sequence and its context. Its antigen is still unknown. The source of the sample is a study of cytomegalovirus exposure and HLA in healthy donors. On the study more broadly: Clustering assigned 70% to 90% of the roughly 430 genotyped donors to the Caucasian-associated ancestry cluster.

General study results and limits: Data from an earlier analysis indicated that most TCR beta V segments were productive either about 87% or about 30% of the time.

60 Vbeta and 13 Jbeta primers were used in PCR. The method was immunoSEQ multiplex PCR; TCRdb's version includes in-frame clones alone and lacks a portion of them. The sample yields around 50,000 clones, 65% to 90% seen once. Germline CDR1 is MGHDK and CDR2 is SYGVNS. Between the trimmed V and J ends, which lost 2 bases and 5 bases, there was a span of 18 bases. The CDR3 has 16 amino acids. The sample was PBMCs. The chain couples TRBV25-1 to TRBJ1-1; D possibly corresponds to TRBD1 (6 bases). The TCR comes from a man between 25 and 39 years old in good health and CMV-seronegative. Here the CDR3 DNA reads TGTGCCAGCAGTGAAAGAGGGGACGGGGACAAGACTGAAGCTTTCTTT. Translated, it gives CASSERGDGDKTEAFF.